These 14 T cell receptor beta chains came from one sample sequenced in a study of early T cells in non-severe SARS-CoV-2 infection. TCRdb itself ran the 5' RACE reads through MiXCR, one entry per CDR3 protein. The data contain 35,000 to 45,000 distinct CDR3 sequences, less than 6.5% of them singletons. Sequencing used whole blood, obtained at baseline. The receptors were gathered from an adult who was a healthcare worker with PCR-confirmed SARS-CoV-2 infection or an uninfected control (not recorded which).

The chain links TRBV18 to TRBJ2-3; 8 nucleotides match TRBD1. Germline values: CDR1 KGHSH, CDR2 LQKENI. Germline trimming cut 8 bases from V and 1 base from J; bases unmatched to any gene: 2. The CDR3 loop spans 13 amino acids. The CDR3 DNA follows: TGTGCCAGCCAGGACAGGGGCACAGATACGCAGTATTTT. This sequence encodes CASQDRGTDTQYF. Variable domain in full (rest from reference TRBV18 and TRBJ2-3): NAGVMQNPRHLVRRRGQEARLRCSPMKGHSHVYWYRQLPEEGLKFMVYLQKENIIDESGMPKERFSAEFPKEGPSILRIQQVVRGDSAAYFCASQDRGTDTQYFGPGTRLTVL.

This clonotype was observed many times. J is TRBJ2-1 and V is TRBV28; D might be TRBD2 (6 bases). V lost 2 bases to trimming and J lost 3 bases, with 11 bases between them. Germline V gene lookup returns CDR1 MDHEN and CDR2 SYDVKM. CDR3 size: 15 residues. In DNA form, the CDR3 reads TGTGCCAGCAGTTTAGGCGGGGCCAACTACAATGAGCAGTTCTTC. It encodes CASSLGGANYNEQFF.

This clonotype has ten or more counts. The V call is TRBV7-9, the J call TRBJ2-1; D is possibly TRBD1 or TRBD2 (6 bases each). The V gene's germline CDR1 is SEHNR and CDR2 FQNEAQ (reference sequence). V lost 4 bases to trimming and J lost 0 bases, with 13 bases between them. The CDR3 contains 16 residues. This CDR3 is CASSSIGGGSYNEQFF. CDR3 in DNA: TGTGCCAGCAGCTCAATAGGGGGAGGCTCCTACAATGAGCAGTTCTTC.

On this clonotype itself: The junction and the germline gene differ at one end; a read error may be behind it. The gene calls are TRBV28 and TRBJ1-1; D is perhaps TRBD1 (6 bases). CDR3 size: 14 residues. From germline, CDR1 is MDHEN and CDR2 SYDVKM. The CDR3 protein is CASSPQTGNTEVFF. DNA for the CDR3: TGTGCCAGCAGTCCTCAAACAGGGAACACTGAAGTTTTCTTT.

This clonotype was found a few times. The chain uses TRBV20-1 and TRBJ2-7, with TRBD2 identical over 15 bases. CDR3 length: 17 amino acids. Germline V gives CDR1 DFQATT, CDR2 SNEGSKA (reference sequence). With V trimmed by 6 bases and J by 3 bases, 12 bases remained unmatched. Written as DNA, the CDR3 is TGCAGTGCACACCCCGGGACTAGCGGGGGGTCATTCTACGAGCAGTACTTC. It encodes CSAHPGTSGGSFYEQYF.

In this sample, this clonotype turned up many times. This chain connects TRBV7-2 to TRBJ1-1, with D unresolved. CDR1 and CDR2 (germline): SGHTA, FQGNSA. Trimming cost V 7 bases and J 1 base, with 10 bases left between them. This CDR3 contains 13 residues. The CDR3 DNA is TGTGCCAGCACCATGGACTGGAACACTGAAGCTTTCTTT. Protein sequence: CASTMDWNTEAFF.

This clonotype was detected many times. This chain joins TRBV3-1 and TRBJ1-5, with D hard to call. The germline CDR1 and CDR2 sequences are LGHDT and YNNKEL (reference sequence). Trimming took off 0 bases at V and 1 base at J, with 16 bases between the two ends. The CDR3 spans 18 residues. The CDR3 DNA reads as TGTGCCAGCAGCCAAGATTTTTCAGGTCGAGGCAGCAATCAGCCCCAGCATTTT. Residues: CASSQDFSGRGSNQPQHF.

This clonotype showed up many times. The rearrangement joins TRBV5-1 to TRBJ1-5; D is unresolved. Trimming took 2 bases from V and 0 from J, leaving 9 bases between them. CDR3 length: 15 amino acids. In germline, CDR1 is SGHRS, CDR2 YFSETQ. CDR3 protein: CASSFWLYSNQPQHF. The CDR3 nucleotides read TGCGCCAGCAGCTTTTGGCTATATAGCAATCAGCCCCAGCATTTT.

Details on this clonotype: This clone may be a read error of a much larger clone one base away. The conserved closing phenylalanine or tryptophan is absent in this CDR3, likely reflecting a read error. The chain recombines TRBV7-2 with TRBJ2-5, with D unresolved. The CDR3 loop spans 11 amino acids. V gave up 4 bases and J gave up 5 bases, with 5 bases separating them. Germline CDR1 SGHTA, CDR2 FQGNSA. The CDR3 region is CASSSFETQYS. CDR3 sequence (DNA): TGTGCCAGCAGCTCTTTCGAGACCCAGTACTCC.

This clonotype was seen only a few times. The chain employs TRBV29-1 and TRBJ1-3; D is undetermined. Trimming cost V 5 bases and J 2 bases, with 10 bases left between them. The CDR3 extends over 13 amino acids. Germline values: CDR1 SQVTM, CDR2 ANQGSEA. The CDR3 nucleotides read TGCAGCGTTATGGGGATCACTGGAAACACCATATATTTT. Protein sequence: CSVMGITGNTIYF.

The DNA for the CDR3 is TGTGCCAGCAGCTTAGATCGCTACCAGGGGGCAGGGAACTATCAGCCCCAGCATTTT. Protein: CASSLDRYQGAGNYQPQHF. The chain links TRBV7-8 to TRBJ1-5, with 8 bases fitting TRBD1. The CDR3 consists of 19 residues. In germline, CDR1 is SGHVS, CDR2 FQNEAQ. The V and J ends lost 1 base and 5 bases, in that order; junction bases with no gene match: 16.

This clonotype has a handful of counts. The chain employs TRBV30 and TRBJ2-5, with 10 positions matching TRBD1. Per the germline V gene, CDR1 is GTSNPN and CDR2 is SVGIG (reference sequence). The CDR3 has 15 amino acids. The V segment lost 0 bases and the J segment 4 bases; nucleotides outside the gene matches: 5. CDR3 coding DNA: TGTGCCTGGAGTGTAGGGACAGGGGTCGGAGAGACCCAGTACTTC. This encodes CAWSVGTGVGETQYF.

The genes are TRBV10-3 and TRBJ1-2; D is unclear. Germline V lookup: CDR1 ENHRY, CDR2 SYGVKD. The V end was cut by 2 bases, the J end by 4 bases, with 14 bases between. CDR3 length: 15 amino acids. CDR3 nucleotide sequence: TGTGCCATCAGTGAGGTTTCGGGGTTCGGCTATGGCTACACCTTC. This encodes CAISEVSGFGYGYTF.

This clonotype was seen repeatedly, ten times or more. The chain joins TRBV19 to TRBJ1-5; 10 nucleotides align to TRBD1. This CDR3 comprises 14 residues. The V gene end was trimmed by 9 bases and the J gene end by 6 bases; junction bases not matched to a gene: 8. From germline, CDR1 is LNHDA and CDR2 SQIVND (reference sequence). CDR3 coding DNA: TGTGCCAGCCTACCGACAGGGGGCGGTCAGCCCCAGCATTTT. This encodes CASLPTGGGQPQHF.